This TCR beta chain was sequenced during a study of early T cells in non-severe SARS-CoV-2 infection. Germline V gene lookup returns CDR1 KGHDR and CDR2 SFDVKD. With V trimmed by 5 bases and J by 1 base, 8 bases remained unmatched. This CDR3 comprises 16 residues. Using its own MiXCR run on the 5' RACE reads, TCRdb lists one record per CDR3 protein. The sample holds some 48,000 distinct CDR3 sequences; 4% to 5% are singletons and the top ten take approximately 5.9%. Sequenced: whole blood. This sequence originates from an adult who was a healthcare worker with PCR-confirmed SARS-CoV-2 infection or an uninfected control (not recorded which). The chain links TRBV24-1 to TRBJ2-7, with TRBD1 matching over 9 bases. The CDR3 protein is CATSGKSGTGSYEQYF. CDR3 DNA: TGTGCCACCAGTGGAAAATCCGGGACAGGGTCCTACGAGCAGTACTTC.